The present TCR beta chain was sequenced within a study of T cells in Graves' hyperthyroidism and ophthalmopathy. Regions amplified from RNA transcripts were the TCR beta CDR3 regions. A set of HTBI primers served as the primers for a first-round RT-PCR of the TCR CDR3. TCRdb recomputed calls from the multiplex PCR reads with MiXCR, one row per CDR3 protein. The sample contains about 380,000 distinct CDR3 sequences, about 18% of which appear only once. Trimming removed 5 bases from V and 7 bases from J; junction bases left unmatched: 14. This CDR3 has 16 amino acids. Germline V gives CDR1 SEHNR, CDR2 FQNEAQ (reference sequence). This clonotype was seen many times.

V and J are TRBV7-9 and TRBJ1-2; 9 bases agree with TRBD1. Sequenced material: blood. The source of this sequence is a young man with Graves' ophthalmopathy. The CDR3 here is CASSPATGGMLGGYTF. Here the CDR3 DNA reads TGTGCCAGCAGCCCAGCGACAGGGGGGATGCTTGGTGGCTACACCTTC.